These 13 T cell receptor beta chains originate from one sample sequenced in a study of post-analysis software for immune sequencing data. Study conclusions and caveats: There were five TRBV segments more frequent in patients than controls, and TRBV5-6, TRBV5-1 and TRBV20-1 were among them.

Unique molecular identifiers were carried by the TCR beta cDNA libraries. TCRdb fed the PCR reads into MiXCR, producing one record per CDR3 protein. The sample comprises approximately 730,000 distinct CDR3 sequences, 25% to 30% of which are singletons, and around 0.56% rests with the top ten. For these TCRs, the target antigens are not known. The sequenced sample consisted of blood. The receptors originated from a girl aged 5-17 years with multiple sclerosis.

This chain joins TRBV6-6 and TRBJ1-2, with 7 bases matching TRBD1. The CDR3 runs to 10 residues. CDR1 and CDR2 (germline): MNHNY, SVGAGI (reference sequence). V shed 5 bases and J 10 bases; nucleotides not matched to a gene: 1. CDR3 sequence: CASSGQVYTF. The CDR3 DNA follows: TGTGCCAGCAGTGGACAGGTCTACACCTTC.

This clonotype was detected only a few times. The chain couples TRBV7-9 to TRBJ2-1; weak D call: TRBD2 (5 bases). V lost 5 bases and J lost 9, with 17 bases in between. CDR1 and CDR2 from the germline V gene are SEHNR and FQNEAQ (reference sequence). The CDR3 has 14 amino acids. CDR3 DNA: TGTGCCAGCAGCACATCTAAGGGAGTCGGTGAGCAGTTCTTC. Translated: CASSTSKGVGEQFF.

This clonotype was seen more than once but under ten times. The rearrangement uses TRBV28 and TRBJ2-1; 11 bases fit TRBD2. V trimming: 6 bases; J trimming: 5 bases; junction bases outside the gene matches: 6. The CDR3 is 15 residues long. Germline lookup yields CDR1 MDHEN and CDR2 SYDVKM. CDR3 sequence (DNA): TGTGCCAGCAGCTCACTAGCGGGAGAGAACAATGAGCAGTTCTTC. Translating gives CASSSLAGENNEQFF.

This clonotype was observed a handful of times. This rearrangement joins TRBV20-1 to TRBJ2-5; D gene uncertain. Trimming cost V 1 base and J 5 bases, with 17 bases left between them. Germline-derived CDR1 and CDR2 are DFQATT and SNEGSKA (reference sequence). CDR3 length: 15 amino acids. The CDR3 spells CSARVRSGRPETQYF. CDR3 sequence (DNA): TGCAGTGCTAGAGTGCGGTCGGGCAGGCCGGAGACCCAGTACTTC.

This clonotype was seen many times. The CDR3 region is CASSYQFLGPRSGETQYF. The CDR3 DNA follows: TGTGCCAGCAGTTACCAATTTTTGGGACCCCGAAGCGGAGAGACCCAGTACTTC. The chain has TRBV6-5 and TRBJ2-5; D may match TRBD1 or TRBD2 (5 bases each). Per the germline V gene, CDR1 is MNHEY and CDR2 is SVGAGI. Deletions cut 2 bases from V and 4 bases from J, with 23 bases between. This CDR3 has 18 amino acids.

Concerning this clonotype: At one end, the junction sequence differs from germline, possibly due to a read error. This chain links TRBV20-1 with TRBJ2-7; D may match TRBD1 or TRBD2 (6 bases each). Per germline, CDR1 DFQATT and CDR2 SNEGSKA (reference sequence). CDR3 length: 13 amino acids. This chain's CDR3 is CSARERGAYGQYF. The CDR3 DNA sequence: TGCAGTGCTAGAGAGAGGGGGGCCTACGGGCAGTACTTC.

CDR3 region: CASSLVQPGGETQYF. For the CDR3, the DNA is TGCGCCAGCAGCTTGGTACAGCCGGGGGGAGAGACCCAGTACTTC. The chain employs TRBV5-1 and TRBJ2-5; TRBD2 aligns across 7 bases. Per the germline V gene, CDR1 is SGHRS and CDR2 is YFSETQ. CDR3 length equals 15 residues. The trim removed 0 bases at V and 4 bases at J, leaving 6 bases unmatched. Filled out from reference TRBV5-1 and TRBJ2-5, the complete variable domain reads KAGVTQTPRYLIKTRGQQVTLSCSPISGHRSVSWYQQTPGQGLQFLFEYFSETQRNKGNFPGRFSGRQFSNSRSEMNVSTLELGDSALYLCASSLVQPGGETQYFGPGTRLLVL.

This sequence joins TRBV29-1 and TRBJ1-1; D remains ambiguous. In germline, CDR1 is SQVTM, CDR2 ANQGSEA. V shed 0 bases and J shed 7 bases, with 15 bases lying between them. The CDR3 spans 14 residues. The CDR3: CSVEDLPRRSEAFF. CDR3 nucleotides: TGCAGCGTTGAAGATCTTCCCAGGCGGAGTGAAGCTTTCTTT. The entire variable domain, with the rest obtained from reference TRBV29-1 and TRBJ1-1, is as follows: SAVISQKPSRDICQRGTSLTIQCQVDSQVTMMFWYRQQPGQSLTLIATANQGSEATYESGFVIDKFPISRPNLTFSTLTVSNMSPEDSSIYLCSVEDLPRRSEAFFGQGTRLTVV.

The chain combines TRBV4-3 with TRBJ2-3, with D unresolved. V lost 1 base and J 2 bases, leaving 10 bases between the germline ends. There are 15 residues in the CDR3. CDR1 is LGHNA, CDR2 YSLEER, per germline. The CDR3 bases are TGCGCCAGCAGCCAAGGAACAGTCCTCACAGATACGCAGTATTTT. This codes for CASSQGTVLTDTQYF.

The chain couples TRBV6-1 to TRBJ2-2, with a possible D match to TRBD2 (6 bases). V lost 8 bases, J lost 7 bases, and 26 bases lay in between. The CDR3 covers 17 residues. CDR1 and CDR2 from the germline V gene are MNHNS and SASEGT. CDR3 sequence: CASGAKGLVGGIGELFF. CDR3 nucleotide sequence: TGTGCCAGCGGAGCTAAGGGTTTAGTGGGGGGTATCGGGGAGCTGTTTTTT.

This clonotype was recorded a few times. This sequence joins TRBV24-1 and TRBJ2-1; no reliable D call. Looked up from germline, CDR1 is KGHDR and CDR2 is SFDVKD. The CDR3 has 14 residues. The V and J ends lost 5 bases and 3 bases respectively, with 10 bases between them. The CDR3: CATSGTEFYNEQFF. The CDR3 nucleotides are TGTGCCACCAGTGGTACAGAATTCTACAATGAGCAGTTCTTC.

This clonotype was found many times. J is TRBJ2-7 and V is TRBV9; 7 bases line up with TRBD2. The CDR3 runs 14 residues. Germline V lookup: CDR1 SGDLS, CDR2 YYNGEE. V trimming: 0 bases; J trimming: 3 bases; junction bases outside the gene matches: 3. CDR3 DNA: TGTGCCAGCAGCGTAGTGGCGGGAGTCTACGAGCAGTACTTC. This sequence encodes CASSVVAGVYEQYF.

This clonotype appeared a few times. The DNA of the CDR3 is TGTGCCAGCAGTCCCTCTCTCCGGGACGGAAACTATGGCTACACCTTC. It is translated as CASSPSLRDGNYGYTF. The rearrangement links TRBV6-1 to TRBJ1-2, with a weak D call TRBD1 (5 bases). V lost 5 bases, J lost 2 bases, and 18 bases lay in between. Germline V gene data show CDR1 as MNHNS and CDR2 as SASEGT. There are 16 residues in the CDR3.